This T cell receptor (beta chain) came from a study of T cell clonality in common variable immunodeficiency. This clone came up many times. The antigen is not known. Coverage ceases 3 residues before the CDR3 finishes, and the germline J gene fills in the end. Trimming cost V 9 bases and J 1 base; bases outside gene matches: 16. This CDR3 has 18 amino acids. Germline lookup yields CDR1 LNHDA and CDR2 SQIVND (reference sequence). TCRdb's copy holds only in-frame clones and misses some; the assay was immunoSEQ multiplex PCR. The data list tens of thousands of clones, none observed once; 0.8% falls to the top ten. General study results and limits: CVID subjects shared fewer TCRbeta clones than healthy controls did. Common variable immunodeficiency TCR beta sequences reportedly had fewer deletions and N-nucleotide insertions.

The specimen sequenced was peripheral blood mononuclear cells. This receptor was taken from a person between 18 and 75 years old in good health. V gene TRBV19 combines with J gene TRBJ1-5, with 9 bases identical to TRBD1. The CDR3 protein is CASRGLGQGRMSNQPQHF. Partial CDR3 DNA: TGTGCCAGCCGAGGCCTAGGACAGGGGAGGATGAGCAATCAGCCC.